The T cell receptor beta chain under discussion was sequenced for a study of cytomegalovirus exposure and HLA in healthy donors. The study, taken as a whole, reports: When presence/absence was analysed, sequencing depth was taken to be roughly uniform across donors. In a later analysis, an Asian-associated ancestry cluster reportedly showed fewer N-insertions than the roughly 650-donor mean. With high specificity and sensitivity, the classifier reportedly diagnosed cytomegalovirus status.

Germline V gives CDR1 MNHEY, CDR2 SMNVEV (reference sequence). The CDR3 is 12 amino acids. Between the trimmed V and J ends, which lost 5 bases and 7 bases, there was a span of 11 bases. Researchers ran the PCR with 60 Vbeta and 13 Jbeta primers. Original processing methods: Unique TCR beta chains totaled roughly 80 million in a later count, with roughly 11 million of them shared. Profiling relied on immunoSEQ multiplex PCR, and the TCRdb table lists in-frame clones only, not all of them. The V and J calls and clone size are taken from that table; D and trimming were inferred from the DNA. The data show roughly 100,000 clones, nearly 65% seen once. This clone appeared a few times. What it binds is not known.

The sequence derives from a human donor in good health. Specimen: PBMCs. J is TRBJ2-5 and V is TRBV27; D possibly corresponds to TRBD2 (5 bases). DNA for the CDR3: TGTGCCAGCAGTGGAATGGCGGGGACCCAGTACTTC. Translation gives CASSGMAGTQYF.